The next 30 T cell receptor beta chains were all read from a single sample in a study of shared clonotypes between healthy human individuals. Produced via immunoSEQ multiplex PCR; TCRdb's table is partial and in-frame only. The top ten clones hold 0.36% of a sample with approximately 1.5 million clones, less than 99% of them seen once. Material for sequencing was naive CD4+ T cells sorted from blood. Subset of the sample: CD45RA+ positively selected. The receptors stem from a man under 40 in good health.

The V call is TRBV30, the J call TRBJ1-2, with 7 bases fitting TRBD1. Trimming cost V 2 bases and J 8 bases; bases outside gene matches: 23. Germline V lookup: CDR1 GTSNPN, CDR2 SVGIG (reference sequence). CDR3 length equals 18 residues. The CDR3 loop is CAWSKRRGTAQGFRGYTF. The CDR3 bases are TGTGCCTGGAGTAAACGACGGGGGACAGCCCAAGGGTTCAGGGGCTACACCTTC.

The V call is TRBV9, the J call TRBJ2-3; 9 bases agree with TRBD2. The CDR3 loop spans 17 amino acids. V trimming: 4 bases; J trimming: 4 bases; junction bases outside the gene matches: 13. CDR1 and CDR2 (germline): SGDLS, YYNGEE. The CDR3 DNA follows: TGTGCCAGCAGCTCCCGGGGACTAGCCCAACCCCCAGATACGCAGTATTTT. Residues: CASSSRGLAQPPDTQYF. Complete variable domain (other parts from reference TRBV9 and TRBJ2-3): DSGVTQTPKHLITATGQRVTLRCSPRSGDLSVYWYQQSLDQGLQFLIQYYNGEERAKGNILERFSAQQFPDLHSELNLSSLELGDSALYFCASSSRGLAQPPDTQYFGPGTRLTVL.

The CDR3 nucleotides are TGTGCCAGCTCACCCTCCGGGACAGGTTCCTACAATGAGCAGTTCTTC. It encodes CASSPSGTGSYNEQFF. This chain uses TRBV18 with TRBJ2-1; TRBD1 matches 8 bases. V shed 3 bases, J shed 1 base, and the junction held 5 bases outside the gene matches. Germline CDR1 KGHSH, CDR2 LQKENI. The CDR3 has 16 amino acids.

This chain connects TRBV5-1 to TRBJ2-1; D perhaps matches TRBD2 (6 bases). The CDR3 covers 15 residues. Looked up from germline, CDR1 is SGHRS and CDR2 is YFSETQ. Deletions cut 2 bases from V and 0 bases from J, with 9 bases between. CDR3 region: CASSLRRDSYNEQFF. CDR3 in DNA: TGCGCCAGCAGCTTAAGGCGGGACTCCTACAATGAGCAGTTCTTC.

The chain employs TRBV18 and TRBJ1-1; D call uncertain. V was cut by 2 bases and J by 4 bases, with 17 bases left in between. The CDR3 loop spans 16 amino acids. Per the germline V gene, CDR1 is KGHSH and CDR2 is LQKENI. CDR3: CASSPATGWEGTEAFF. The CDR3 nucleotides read TGTGCCAGCTCACCAGCGACTGGGTGGGAGGGCACTGAAGCTTTCTTT.

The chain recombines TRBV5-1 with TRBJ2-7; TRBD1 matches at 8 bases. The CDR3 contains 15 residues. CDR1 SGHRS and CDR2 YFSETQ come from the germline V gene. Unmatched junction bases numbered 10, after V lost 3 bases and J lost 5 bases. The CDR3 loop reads CASSSPGQVSNEQYF. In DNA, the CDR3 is TGCGCCAGCAGCTCACCGGGACAGGTCTCAAACGAGCAGTACTTC.

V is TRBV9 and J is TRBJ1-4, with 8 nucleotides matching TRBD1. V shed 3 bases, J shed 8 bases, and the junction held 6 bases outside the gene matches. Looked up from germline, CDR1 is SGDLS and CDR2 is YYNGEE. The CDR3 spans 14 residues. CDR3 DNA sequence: TGTGCCAGCAGCGGGACAGGGTCGGAGGAAAAACTGTTTTTT. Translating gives CASSGTGSEEKLFF.

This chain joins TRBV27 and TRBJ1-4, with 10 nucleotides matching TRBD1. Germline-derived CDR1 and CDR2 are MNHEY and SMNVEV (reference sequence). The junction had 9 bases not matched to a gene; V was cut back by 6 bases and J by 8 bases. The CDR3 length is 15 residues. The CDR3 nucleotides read TGTGCCAGCAGAAAACAGACAGGGGGCCAAGAAAAACTGTTTTTT. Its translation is CASRKQTGGQEKLFF.

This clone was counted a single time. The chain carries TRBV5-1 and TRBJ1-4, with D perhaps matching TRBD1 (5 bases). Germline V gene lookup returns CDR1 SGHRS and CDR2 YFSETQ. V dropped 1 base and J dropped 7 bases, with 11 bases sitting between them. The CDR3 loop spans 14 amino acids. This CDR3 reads CASSLRGRGEKLFF. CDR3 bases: TGCGCCAGCAGCTTGAGGGGACGGGGTGAAAAACTGTTTTTT.

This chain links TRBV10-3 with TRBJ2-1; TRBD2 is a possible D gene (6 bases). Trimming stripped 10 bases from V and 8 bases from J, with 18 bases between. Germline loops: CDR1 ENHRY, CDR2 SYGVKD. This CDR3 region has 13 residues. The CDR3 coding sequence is TGTGCCACCTCGGGAGTCCCTAGGGATGAGCAGTTCTTC. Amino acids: CATSGVPRDEQFF.

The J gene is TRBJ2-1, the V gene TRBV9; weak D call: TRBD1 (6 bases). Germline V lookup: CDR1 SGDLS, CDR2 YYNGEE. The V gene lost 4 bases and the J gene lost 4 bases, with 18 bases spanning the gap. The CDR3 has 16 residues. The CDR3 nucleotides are TGTGCCAGCAGCCGCGGTTGGGACACGATTTACAATGAGCAGTTCTTC. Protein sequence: CASSRGWDTIYNEQFF.

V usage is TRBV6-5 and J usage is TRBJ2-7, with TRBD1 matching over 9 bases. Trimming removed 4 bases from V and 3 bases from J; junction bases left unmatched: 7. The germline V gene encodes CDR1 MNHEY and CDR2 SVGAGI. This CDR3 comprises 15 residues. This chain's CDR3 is CASSSTGGGYYEQYF. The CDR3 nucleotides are TGTGCCAGCAGTTCCACAGGGGGCGGGTACTACGAGCAGTACTTC.

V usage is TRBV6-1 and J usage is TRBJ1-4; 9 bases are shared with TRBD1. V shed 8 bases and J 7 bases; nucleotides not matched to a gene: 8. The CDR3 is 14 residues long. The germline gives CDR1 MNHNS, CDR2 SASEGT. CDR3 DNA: TGTGCCAGCGGTCCACAGGGGGCTCGTGAAAAACTGTTTTTT. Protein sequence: CASGPQGAREKLFF.

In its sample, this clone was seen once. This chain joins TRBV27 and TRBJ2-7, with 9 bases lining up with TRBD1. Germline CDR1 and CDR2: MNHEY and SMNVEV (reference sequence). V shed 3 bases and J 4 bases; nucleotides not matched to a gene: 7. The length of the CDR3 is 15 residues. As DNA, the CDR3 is TGTGCCAGCAGTTTCTTTGGGACAGGGACTTACGAGCAGTACTTC. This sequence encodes CASSFFGTGTYEQYF.

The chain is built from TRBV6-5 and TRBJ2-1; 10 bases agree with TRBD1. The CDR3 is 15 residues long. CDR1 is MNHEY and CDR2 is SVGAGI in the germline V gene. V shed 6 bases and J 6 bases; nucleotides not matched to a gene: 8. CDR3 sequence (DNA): TGTGCCAGCAGCCTCCGGGACAGGGGTGGCAATGAGCAGTTCTTC. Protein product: CASSLRDRGGNEQFF.

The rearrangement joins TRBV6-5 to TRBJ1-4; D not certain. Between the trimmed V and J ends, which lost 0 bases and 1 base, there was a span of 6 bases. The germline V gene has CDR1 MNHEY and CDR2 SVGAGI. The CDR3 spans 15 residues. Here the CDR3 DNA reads TGTGCCAGCAGTTACTCGTGGGGAACTAATGAAAAACTGTTTTTT. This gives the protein CASSYSWGTNEKLFF.

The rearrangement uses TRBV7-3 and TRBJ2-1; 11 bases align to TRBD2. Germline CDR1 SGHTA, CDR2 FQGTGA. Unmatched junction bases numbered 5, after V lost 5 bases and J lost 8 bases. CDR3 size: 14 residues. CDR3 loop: CASSVAGGVHEQFF. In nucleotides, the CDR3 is TGTGCCAGCAGCGTAGCGGGAGGGGTGCATGAGCAGTTCTTC.

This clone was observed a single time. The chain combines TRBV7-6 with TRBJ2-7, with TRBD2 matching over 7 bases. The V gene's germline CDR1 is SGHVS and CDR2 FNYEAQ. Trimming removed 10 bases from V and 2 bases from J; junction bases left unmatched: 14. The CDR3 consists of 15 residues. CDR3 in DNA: TGTGCCAAAACGGACCCGGGAGGACTTACCTACGAGCAGTACTTC. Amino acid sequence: CAKTDPGGLTYEQYF.

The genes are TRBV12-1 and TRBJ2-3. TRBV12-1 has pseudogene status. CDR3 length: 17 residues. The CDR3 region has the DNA TGTGCCAGCAGCTTTGCGTGGGCCAGGGAGCCCACAGATACGCAGTATTTT. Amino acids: CASSFAWAREPTDTQYF.

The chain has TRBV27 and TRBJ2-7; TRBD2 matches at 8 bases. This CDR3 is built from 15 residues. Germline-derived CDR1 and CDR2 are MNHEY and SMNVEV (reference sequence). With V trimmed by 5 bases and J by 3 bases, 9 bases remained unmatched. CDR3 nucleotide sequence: TGTGCCAGCAGTCGTCAACTAGCGGAACGCTACGAGCAGTACTTC. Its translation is CASSRQLAERYEQYF.

CDR3 sequence (DNA): TGCGCCAGCAGCCAAGCGGGCGGCGGGAGCGAGCGGGAGGCTGGGGATACGCAGTATTTT. Translating it yields CASSQAGGGSEREAGDTQYF. The rearrangement joins TRBV4-1 to TRBJ2-3, with TRBD2 identical over 9 bases. The CDR3 length is 20 residues. V gave up 1 base and J gave up 6 bases; unmatched junction bases: 20. Germline lookup yields CDR1 MGHRA and CDR2 YSYEKL.

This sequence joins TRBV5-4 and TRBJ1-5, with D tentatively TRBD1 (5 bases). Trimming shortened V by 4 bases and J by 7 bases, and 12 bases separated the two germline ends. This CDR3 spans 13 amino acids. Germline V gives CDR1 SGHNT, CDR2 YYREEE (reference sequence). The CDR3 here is CASSKGLDQPQHF. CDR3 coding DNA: TGTGCCAGCAGCAAGGGACTGGACCAGCCCCAGCATTTT.

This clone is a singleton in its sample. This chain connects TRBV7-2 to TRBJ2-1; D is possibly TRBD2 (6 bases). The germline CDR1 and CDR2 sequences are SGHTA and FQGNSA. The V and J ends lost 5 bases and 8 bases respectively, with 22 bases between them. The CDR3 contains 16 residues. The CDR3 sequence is CASSRPDSELADEQFF. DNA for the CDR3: TGTGCCAGCAGCCGACCAGACAGTGAACTAGCCGATGAGCAGTTCTTC.

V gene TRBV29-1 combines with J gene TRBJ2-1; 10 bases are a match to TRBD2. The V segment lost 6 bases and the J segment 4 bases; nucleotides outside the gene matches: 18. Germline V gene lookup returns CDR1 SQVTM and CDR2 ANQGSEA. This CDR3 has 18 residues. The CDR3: CSVRASGSTDLPYNEQFF. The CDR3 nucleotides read TGCAGCGTGAGGGCTAGCGGGAGCACTGACTTGCCATACAATGAGCAGTTCTTC.

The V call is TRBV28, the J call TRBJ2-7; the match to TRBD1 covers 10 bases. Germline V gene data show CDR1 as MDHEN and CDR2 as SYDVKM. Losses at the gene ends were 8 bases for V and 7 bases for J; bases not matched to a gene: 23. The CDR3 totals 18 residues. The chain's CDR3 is CASHIRDRGYRLMGEQYF. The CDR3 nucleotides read TGTGCCAGCCATATCCGGGACAGGGGCTACCGCTTGATGGGTGAGCAGTACTTC.

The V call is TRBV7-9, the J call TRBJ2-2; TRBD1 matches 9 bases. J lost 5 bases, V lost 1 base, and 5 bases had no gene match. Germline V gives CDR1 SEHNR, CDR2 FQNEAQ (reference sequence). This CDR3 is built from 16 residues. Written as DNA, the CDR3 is TGTGCCAGCAGCTTAGTGGCGGGACAGGGAACCGGGGAGCTGTTTTTT. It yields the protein CASSLVAGQGTGELFF.

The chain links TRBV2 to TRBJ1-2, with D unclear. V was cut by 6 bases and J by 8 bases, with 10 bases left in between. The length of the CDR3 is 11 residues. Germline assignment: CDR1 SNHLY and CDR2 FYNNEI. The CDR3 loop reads CASSLTQGYTF. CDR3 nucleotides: TGTGCCAGCAGCTTGACGCAGGGCTACACCTTC.

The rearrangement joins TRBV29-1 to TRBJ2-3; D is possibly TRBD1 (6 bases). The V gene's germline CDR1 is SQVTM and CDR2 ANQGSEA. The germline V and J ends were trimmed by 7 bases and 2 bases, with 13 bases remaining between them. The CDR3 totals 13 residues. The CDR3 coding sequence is TGCAGCGGAGGGACAAAATACACAGATACGCAGTATTTT. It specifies CSGGTKYTDTQYF.

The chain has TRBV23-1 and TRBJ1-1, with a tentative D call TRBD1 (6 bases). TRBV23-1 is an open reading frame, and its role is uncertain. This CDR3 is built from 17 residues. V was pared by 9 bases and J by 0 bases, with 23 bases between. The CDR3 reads CARLDRDTGYMNTEAFF. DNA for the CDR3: TGCGCCAGATTGGACCGGGACACGGGATACATGAACACTGAAGCTTTCTTT.

The CDR3 coding sequence is TGTGCCAGCAGTTTGAGGGGTCCCACTGAAGCTTTCTTT. It codes for CASSLRGPTEAFF. The chain combines TRBV28 with TRBJ1-1; TRBD1 is a possible D gene (5 bases). Trimming left V 3 bases short and J 4 bases short, with 9 bases between. Germline assignment: CDR1 MDHEN and CDR2 SYDVKM. This CDR3 contains 13 residues.